This TCR beta chain appears in the sequencing data of a study of T cell responses to AZD1222 COVID-19 vaccine. Study at large: Second doses were pooled across both intervals (about 4 or about 12 weeks). Overall study results and limits: The donor group comprised mostly white British people and more females; the analysis possibly underestimated clonal diversity. Spike-specific TCRs gained breadth and depth after people received two AZD1222 doses. Spike was spanned by vaccine-associated CD4 TCRs, which were dominant at 160-218 and 743-854.

The CDR3 is made up of 15 amino acids. Germline-derived CDR1 and CDR2 are MGHRA and YSYEKL. Trimming took 1 base from V and 1 from J; bases not matched to a gene: 4. Concerning this clone: As yet, its antigen is unknown.

Assay: immunoSEQ multiplex PCR; the TCRdb copy retains only in-frame clones and omits some. This sample has fewer than 200,000 clones, with about 86% found just once. The sequence was collected from an adult in good health. Sequences were derived from peripheral blood, sampled on day 0 of AZD1222 vaccination. This chain links TRBV4-1 with TRBJ2-7, with 7 bases aligning to TRBD1. CDR3 in DNA: TGCGCCAGCAGCCAAGTCGGGGACAGTTCCTACGAGCAGTACTTC. Its translation: CASSQVGDSSYEQYF.